The 17 T cell receptor beta chains below all came from one sample that was sequenced in a study of cytomegalovirus exposure and HLA in healthy donors. The PCR ran on 60 Vbeta and 13 Jbeta primers. Data came from immunoSEQ multiplex PCR; TCRdb stores just in-frame clones and leaves some out. The sample lists about 200,000 clones, roughly 77% occurring once. Sample: PBMCs. These TCRs come from a male donor in good health and CMV-seropositive.

The chain combines TRBV4-3 with TRBJ1-1, with no clear D. V gave up 0 bases and J gave up 5 bases, with 16 bases separating them. In germline, CDR1 is LGHNA, CDR2 YSLEER. The CDR3 runs to 16 residues. The CDR3, as DNA: TGCGCCAGCAGCCAAGACTGGCGTCGCCCGGAGACTGAAGCTTTCTTT. As protein: CASSQDWRRPETEAFF.

Worth noting for this clone: Since no conserved phenylalanine or tryptophan closes the CDR3, a read error is the likely cause. The DNA is omitted, as the CDR3 cannot be located on it reliably, and the CDR3 follows TCRdb's listing. The chain joins TRBV19 to TRBJ1-5; TRBD1 is the table's D call and was not checked against the DNA. Germline CDR1 LNHDA, CDR2 SQIVND (reference sequence). The CDR3 extends over 13 residues, inclusive of both ends. The CDR3 sequence is CASSIVGTGGLLL.

This clone showed up just a few times. The chain links TRBV4-3 to TRBJ1-2, with a possible D match to TRBD1 (5 bases). Looked up from germline, CDR1 is LGHNA and CDR2 is YSLEER. CDR3 length equals 14 residues. Trimming stripped 0 bases from V and 3 bases from J, with 8 bases between. The CDR3 here is CASSQETRDYGYTF. The DNA of the CDR3 is TGCGCCAGCAGCCAAGAGACCAGGGACTATGGCTACACCTTC.

V usage is TRBV30 and J usage is TRBJ2-7, with a possible D match to TRBD1 (6 bases). Germline loops: CDR1 GTSNPN, CDR2 SVGIG (reference sequence). The CDR3 consists of 11 residues. V shed 4 bases and J shed 4 bases, with 8 bases lying between them. CDR3 in amino acids: CAWITGYEQYF. In nucleotides, the CDR3 is TGTGCCTGGATTACAGGGTACGAGCAGTACTTC.

The CDR3 DNA follows: TGCGCCAGCAGCCAAGATAGGGAGACTGGAAACACCATATATTTT. Translation: CASSQDRETGNTIYF. This sequence joins TRBV4-1 and TRBJ1-3; D unclear. The CDR3 loop spans 15 amino acids. The V end was cut by 0 bases, the J end by 2 bases, with 8 bases between. CDR1 is MGHRA and CDR2 is YSYEKL in the germline V gene.

This clone has only one observation. The chain combines TRBV27 with TRBJ2-3, with D unclear. Germline values: CDR1 MNHEY, CDR2 SMNVEV (reference sequence). The V end was cut by 6 bases, the J end by 2 bases, with 27 bases between. This CDR3 has 19 residues. The CDR3 is CASRGEKETSPEATDTQYF. The CDR3 coding sequence is TGTGCCAGCAGGGGTGAGAAGGAGACCTCTCCAGAGGCCACAGATACGCAGTATTTT.

The rearrangement joins TRBV30 to TRBJ2-3; 11 nucleotides match TRBD2. Looked up from germline, CDR1 is GTSNPN and CDR2 is SVGIG (reference sequence). V dropped 6 bases and J dropped 5; count of bases not matched to a gene: 1. CDR3 size: 12 residues. The CDR3 reads CACGTSGDTQYF. The CDR3 nucleotides are TGTGCCTGTGGGACTAGCGGAGATACGCAGTATTTT.

The chain couples TRBV5-1 to TRBJ2-1; 7 bases align to TRBD2. CDR1 is SGHRS and CDR2 is YFSETQ in the germline V gene. The CDR3 length is 16 residues. The J segment lost 4 bases and the V segment lost 0 bases, leaving 7 bases of the junction unmatched. This CDR3 reads CASSLAEAGFYNEQFF. The CDR3 nucleotides read TGCGCCAGCAGCTTGGCGGAAGCGGGATTTTACAATGAGCAGTTCTTC.

The gene calls are TRBV7-2 and TRBJ1-5, with 7 bases lining up with TRBD1. The CDR3 runs to 14 residues. Trimming took 5 bases from V and 7 from J; bases not matched to a gene: 8. CDR1 SGHTA and CDR2 FQGNSA come from the germline V gene. The CDR3 reads CASSADRAGQPQHF. The DNA of the CDR3 is TGTGCCAGCAGCGCCGACAGGGCCGGACAGCCCCAGCATTTT.

The V and J genes are TRBV6-5 and TRBJ2-5; no clear D gene. CDR1 and CDR2 from the germline V gene are MNHEY and SVGAGI. Deletions cut 2 bases from V and 5 bases from J, with 9 bases between. This CDR3 spans 13 amino acids. In nucleotides, the CDR3 is TGTGCCAGCAGTTACGATCCGGGTGAGACCCAGTACTTC. It encodes CASSYDPGETQYF.

This rearrangement joins TRBV9 to TRBJ1-5; D may be TRBD1 (5 bases). V shed 4 bases and J shed 4 bases, with 15 bases lying between them. The germline V gene has CDR1 SGDLS and CDR2 YYNGEE. CDR3 size: 15 residues. The CDR3, as DNA: TGTGCCAGCAGCTCCAGCCCGGCAGGGAATCAGCCCCAGCATTTT. Translation: CASSSSPAGNQPQHF.

This chain connects TRBV7-6 to TRBJ2-7; D uncertain. Germline V CDR1 and CDR2: SGHVS, FNYEAQ. Trimming took 1 base from V and 1 from J, leaving 8 bases between them. The CDR3 has 14 residues. CDR3 in DNA: TGTGCCAGCAGCTTAGGCGCAGGTTCCTACGAGCAGTACTTC. Its translation: CASSLGAGSYEQYF.

The rearrangement uses TRBV5-1 and TRBJ1-1; weak D call: TRBD1 (6 bases). This CDR3 comprises 13 residues. The V gene lost 0 bases and the J gene lost 7 bases, with 10 bases spanning the gap. Looked up from germline, CDR1 is SGHRS and CDR2 is YFSETQ. The CDR3 here is CASSLGRGNEAFF. For the CDR3, the DNA is TGCGCCAGCAGCTTGGGTAGGGGGAATGAAGCTTTCTTT.

CDR3 DNA: TGTGCCAGCAGTTATAGGCTCGGGGCCTACGAGCAGTACTTC. This sequence encodes CASSYRLGAYEQYF. The gene calls are TRBV6-5 and TRBJ2-7; D might be TRBD2 (5 bases). This CDR3 comprises 14 residues. Germline CDR1 MNHEY, CDR2 SVGAGI. Trimming shortened V by 3 bases and J by 2 bases, and 11 bases separated the two germline ends.

The V and J genes are TRBV10-3 and TRBJ2-4, with D possibly TRBD1 on 6 matching bases. The V and J ends lost 7 bases and 7 bases respectively, with 11 bases between them. The length of the CDR3 is 12 residues. Germline V gene lookup returns CDR1 ENHRY and CDR2 SYGVKD. Here the CDR3 DNA reads TGTGCCATCATGGGGACACGGAACATTCAGTACTTC. Its translation is CAIMGTRNIQYF.

This clone was counted a single time. The chain employs TRBV5-4 and TRBJ2-3, with 14 positions matching TRBD2. This CDR3 is 16 amino acids long. Per the germline V gene, CDR1 is SGHNT and CDR2 is YYREEE (reference sequence). V lost 5 bases and J lost 2; bases outside the gene matches: 4. In DNA, the CDR3 is TGTGCCAGCAGAAGGACTAGCGGGGGGTTCACAGATACGCAGTATTTT. Its protein product is CASRRTSGGFTDTQYF.

The chain employs TRBV30 and TRBJ1-5; 7 bases fit TRBD1. CDR3 length equals 12 residues. Germline V gene lookup returns CDR1 GTSNPN and CDR2 SVGIG (reference sequence). V gave up 5 bases and J gave up 4 bases; unmatched junction bases: 2. The CDR3 loop reads CAWDRVNQPQHF. The CDR3 DNA reads as TGTGCCTGGGACAGGGTTAATCAGCCCCAGCATTTT. Together with reference TRBV30 and TRBJ1-5, the CDR3 gives the full variable domain: SQTIHQWPATLVQPVGSPLSLECTVEGTSNPNLYWYRQAAGRGLQLLFYSVGIGQISSEVPQNLSASRPQDRQFILSSKKLLLSDSGFYLCAWDRVNQPQHFGDGTRLSIL.